This T cell receptor beta chain was profiled in a study of blood T cells in healthy people across ages. General study points: Roughly linear declines in TCR beta diversity per million T cells occurred with age. Higher diversity and more naive CD4+ cells were features of long-lived donors, compared to aged donors.

From germline, CDR1 is DFQATT and CDR2 SNEGSKA (reference sequence). V was shortened by 0 bases and J by 4 bases, with 6 bases between the two germline ends. The CDR3 length is 12 residues. Primers used in a second PCR of about 7 to 11 cycles were a sample-barcoded 5' primer and a J-beta primer mix. TCRdb processed the 5' RACE reads anew with MiXCR; each CDR3 protein has one entry. This table holds about 680,000 distinct CDR3 sequences, 45% to 50% found once. In regard to this clonotype: As yet, its antigen is unknown.

The chain is built from TRBV20-1 and TRBJ1-2; D is undetermined. The receptor's source is an older woman in good health. Source material: blood. The CDR3 coding sequence is TGCAGTGCTAGAGATTATGGCTATGGCTACACCTTC. Encoded protein: CSARDYGYGYTF.